A selection of T cell receptor beta chains follows, all from one sample in a study of cytomegalovirus exposure and HLA in healthy donors. Assay used: immunoSEQ multiplex PCR; TCRdb lists only in-frame clones, some missing. The sample holds some 250,000 clones, around 91% seen once. Sequenced sample: PBMCs. These receptors all stem from a woman between 18 and 30 years old in good health and CMV-seronegative. Both conserved end residues are part of each CDR3. D genes are given only for firm matches. Some rows mark clone size as missing; the rest say once, few, many or name a class of expanded clone.

v_gene	j_gene	abundance	d_gene	CDR3aa	CDR3nt
TRBV28	TRBJ2-3	.	TRBD2	CASSRLARDTQYF	TGTGCCAGCAGTCGACTAGCGAGGGATACGCAGTATTTT
TRBV28	TRBJ2-5	.	TRBD1	CASEDSGTGAGETQYF	TGTGCCAGCGAGGACTCCGGGACAGGGGCAGGAGAGACCCAGTACTTC
TRBV9	TRBJ1-3	.	TRBD1	CASSDGQGFSGNTIYF	TGTGCCAGCAGCGATGGACAGGGTTTCTCTGGAAACACCATATATTTT
TRBV6-1	TRBJ1-5	.	.	CASKSEGGGNQPQHF	TGTGCCAGCAAATCCGAGGGAGGAGGAAATCAGCCCCAGCATTTT
TRBV6-5	TRBJ2-1	once	TRBD2	CASSFGGANEQFF	TGTGCCAGCAGCTTCGGGGGGGCCAATGAGCAGTTCTTC
TRBV5-1	TRBJ1-1	once	.	CASSLWRGTEAFF	TGCGCCAGCAGCTTATGGAGGGGCACTGAAGCTTTCTTT
TRBV6-5	TRBJ2-1	.	.	CASSTGTVEQFF	TGTGCCAGCAGTACAGGAACTGTTGAGCAGTTCTTC
TRBV28	TRBJ1-5	once	.	CASSLWRGDLSNQPQHF	TGTGCCAGCAGTTTATGGCGGGGGGACCTTAGCAATCAGCCCCAGCATTTT
TRBV7-7	TRBJ2-1	.	TRBD1	CASSRDRGDEQFF	TGTGCCAGCAGCCGGGACAGGGGCGATGAGCAGTTCTTC
TRBV4-1	TRBJ2-2	.	.	CASSLLWGAGELFF	TGCGCCAGCAGCCTCCTCTGGGGGGCCGGGGAGCTGTTTTTT
TRBV25-1	TRBJ2-7	once	.	CASSGNRVYEQYF	TGTGCCAGCAGTGGTAACAGGGTATACGAGCAGTACTTC
TRBV18	TRBJ2-3	.	.	CASSLLAGASTDTQYF	TGTGCCAGCTCACTTTTGGCGGGGGCTAGCACAGATACGCAGTATTTT
TRBV5-4	TRBJ2-1	.	.	CASTNPSFEQFF	TGTGCCAGCACCAACCCTAGTTTTGAGCAGTTCTTC
TRBV6-5	TRBJ1-5	.	.	CASSPQRYQPQHF	TGTGCCAGCAGCCCCCAGCGATATCAGCCCCAGCATTTT
TRBV6-5	TRBJ2-7	.	TRBD1	CATRQGFTYEQYF	TGTGCCACCCGACAGGGTTTTACCTACGAGCAGTACTTC
TRBV5-1	TRBJ1-2	once	.	CASSLLAESLHYGYTF	TGCGCCAGCAGCTTGTTAGCAGAGAGTCTTCACTATGGCTACACCTTC
TRBV7-9	TRBJ1-3	.	.	CASSLLGAERNTIYF	TGTGCCAGCAGCTTACTAGGGGCCGAAAGAAACACCATATATTTT
TRBV6-1	TRBJ1-4	.	.	CASRVMLATNEKLFF	TGTGCCAGCAGGGTTATGTTAGCAACTAATGAAAAACTGTTTTTT
TRBV5-4	TRBJ2-1	.	TRBD2	CASSPRGSGHNEQFF	TGTGCCAGCAGCCCGCGGGGGTCAGGGCACAATGAGCAGTTCTTC